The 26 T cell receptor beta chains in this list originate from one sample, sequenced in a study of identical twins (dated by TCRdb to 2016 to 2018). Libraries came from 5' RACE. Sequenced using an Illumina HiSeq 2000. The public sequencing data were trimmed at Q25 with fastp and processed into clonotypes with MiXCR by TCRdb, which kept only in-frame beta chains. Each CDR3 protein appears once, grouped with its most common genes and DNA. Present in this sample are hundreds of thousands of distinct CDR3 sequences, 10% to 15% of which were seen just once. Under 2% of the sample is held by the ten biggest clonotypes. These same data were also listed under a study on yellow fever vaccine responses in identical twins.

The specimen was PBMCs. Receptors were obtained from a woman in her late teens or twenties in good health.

As DNA, the CDR3 is TGTGCCAGCTTAACGGGACAGCCTGGGGAGACCCAGTACTTC. Amino acids: CASLTGQPGETQYF. The chain couples TRBV6-1 to TRBJ2-5; 7 positions match TRBD1. Germline-derived CDR1 and CDR2 are MNHNS and SASEGT. The CDR3 has 14 residues. V shed 8 bases, J shed 5 bases, and the junction held 11 bases outside the gene matches.

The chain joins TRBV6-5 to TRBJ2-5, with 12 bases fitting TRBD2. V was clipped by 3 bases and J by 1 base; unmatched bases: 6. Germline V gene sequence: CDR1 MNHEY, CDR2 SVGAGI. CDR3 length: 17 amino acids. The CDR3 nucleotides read TGTGCCAGCAGTTATCCTCCTAGCGGGAGGGCCCAAGAGACCCAGTACTTC. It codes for CASSYPPSGRAQETQYF.

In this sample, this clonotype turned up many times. CDR3 sequence: CASSQGRTRNEQYF. DNA of the CDR3: TGTGCCAGCAGCCAAGGGCGGACTAGGAACGAGCAGTACTTC. J is TRBJ2-7 and V is TRBV3-1; 7 bases are shared with TRBD2. The CDR3 is 14 amino acids. V was clipped by 1 base and J by 5 bases; unmatched bases: 5. Germline-derived CDR1 and CDR2 are LGHDT and YNNKEL (reference sequence).

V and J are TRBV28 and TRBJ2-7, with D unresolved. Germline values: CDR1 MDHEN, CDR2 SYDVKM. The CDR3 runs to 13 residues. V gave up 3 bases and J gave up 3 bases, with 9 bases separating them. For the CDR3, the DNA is TGTGCCAGCAGTTTGCTGGGTAGCTACGAGCAGTACGTC. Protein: CASSLLGSYEQYV.

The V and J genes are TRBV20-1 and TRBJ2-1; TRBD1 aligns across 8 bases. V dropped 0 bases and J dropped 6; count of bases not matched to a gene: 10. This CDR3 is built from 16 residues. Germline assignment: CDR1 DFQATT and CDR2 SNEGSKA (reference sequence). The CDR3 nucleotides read TGCAGTGCTAGAGATCCCGACAGGGGCCGAACCAATGAGCAGTTCTTC. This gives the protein CSARDPDRGRTNEQFF.

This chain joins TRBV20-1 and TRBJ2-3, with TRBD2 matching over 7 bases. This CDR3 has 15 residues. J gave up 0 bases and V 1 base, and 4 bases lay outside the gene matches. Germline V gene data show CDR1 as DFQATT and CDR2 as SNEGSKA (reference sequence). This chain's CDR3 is CSARAAGKSTDTQYF. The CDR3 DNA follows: TGCAGTGCTAGAGCAGCGGGAAAAAGCACAGATACGCAGTATTTT.

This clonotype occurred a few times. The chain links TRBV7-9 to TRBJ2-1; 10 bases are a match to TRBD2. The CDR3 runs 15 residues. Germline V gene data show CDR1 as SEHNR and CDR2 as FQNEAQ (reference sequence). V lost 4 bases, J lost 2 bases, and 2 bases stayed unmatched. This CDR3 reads CASSWSGGAYNEQFF. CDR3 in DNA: TGTGCCAGCAGCTGGAGCGGGGGGGCCTACAATGAGCAGTTCTTC.

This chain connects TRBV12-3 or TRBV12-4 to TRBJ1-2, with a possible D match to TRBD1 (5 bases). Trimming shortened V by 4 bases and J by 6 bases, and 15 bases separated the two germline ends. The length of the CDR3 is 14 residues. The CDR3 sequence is CASSSAGPIDGYTF. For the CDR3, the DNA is TGTGCCAGCAGTTCCGCGGGACCGATCGATGGCTACACCTTC.

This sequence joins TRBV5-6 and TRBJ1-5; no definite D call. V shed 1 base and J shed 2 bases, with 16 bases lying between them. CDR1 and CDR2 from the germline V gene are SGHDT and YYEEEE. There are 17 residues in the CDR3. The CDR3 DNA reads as TGTGCCAGCAGCTTGTTCGGGAACAGTTTCGGCAATCAGCCCCAGCATTTT. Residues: CASSLFGNSFGNQPQHF.

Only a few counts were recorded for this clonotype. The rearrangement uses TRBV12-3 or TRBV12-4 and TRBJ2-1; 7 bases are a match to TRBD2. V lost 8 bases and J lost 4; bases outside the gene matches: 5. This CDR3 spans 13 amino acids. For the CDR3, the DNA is TGTGCCAGCGGGTCTAGCGGTTACAATGAGCAGTTCTTC. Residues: CASGSSGYNEQFF.

CDR3 residues: CASSQDRVRYEQYF. The CDR3 coding sequence is TGCGCCAGCAGCCAGGACAGGGTTAGGTACGAGCAGTACTTC. This chain uses TRBV4-1 with TRBJ2-7, with 8 bases lining up with TRBD1. V lost 3 bases to trimming and J lost 4 bases; unmatched junction nucleotides: 5. This CDR3 is 14 amino acids long. In germline, CDR1 is MGHRA, CDR2 YSYEKL.

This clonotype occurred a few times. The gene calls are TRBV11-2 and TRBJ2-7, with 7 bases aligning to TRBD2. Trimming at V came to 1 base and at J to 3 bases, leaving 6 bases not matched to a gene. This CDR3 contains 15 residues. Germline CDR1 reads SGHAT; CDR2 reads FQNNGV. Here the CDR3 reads CASSLAAGTNYEQYF. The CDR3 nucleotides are TGTGCCAGCAGCTTAGCAGCAGGGACTAACTACGAGCAGTACTTC.

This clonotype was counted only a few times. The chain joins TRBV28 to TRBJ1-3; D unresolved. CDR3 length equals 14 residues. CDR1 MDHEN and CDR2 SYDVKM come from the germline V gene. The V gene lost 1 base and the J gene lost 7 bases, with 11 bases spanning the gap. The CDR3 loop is CASSLSSGLNTIYF. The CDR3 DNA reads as TGTGCCAGCAGTTTATCTTCTGGCCTGAACACCATATATTTT.

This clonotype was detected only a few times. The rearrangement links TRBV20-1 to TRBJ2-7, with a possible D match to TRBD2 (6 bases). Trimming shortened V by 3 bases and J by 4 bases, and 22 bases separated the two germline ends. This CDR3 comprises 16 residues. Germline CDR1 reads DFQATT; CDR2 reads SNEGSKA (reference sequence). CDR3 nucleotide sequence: TGCAGTGCTAGCGGTCGTCAGGGACTGGAGATTTACGAGCAGTACTTC. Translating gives CSASGRQGLEIYEQYF.

CDR3 in amino acids: CASSPTGGKETQYF. The DNA for the CDR3 is TGTGCCAGCTCACCTACAGGGGGGAAAGAGACCCAGTACTTC. The V gene is TRBV18, the J gene TRBJ2-5, with 8 bases aligning to TRBD1. The CDR3 spans 14 residues. Germline V gives CDR1 KGHSH, CDR2 LQKENI. The trim removed 3 bases at V and 3 bases at J, leaving 3 bases unmatched.

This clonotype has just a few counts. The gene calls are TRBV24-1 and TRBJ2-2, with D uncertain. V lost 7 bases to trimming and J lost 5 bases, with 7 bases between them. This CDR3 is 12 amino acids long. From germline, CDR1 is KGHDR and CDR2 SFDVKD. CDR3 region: CATSRLTGELFF. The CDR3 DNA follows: TGTGCCACCAGCCGGCTAACCGGGGAGCTGTTTTTT.

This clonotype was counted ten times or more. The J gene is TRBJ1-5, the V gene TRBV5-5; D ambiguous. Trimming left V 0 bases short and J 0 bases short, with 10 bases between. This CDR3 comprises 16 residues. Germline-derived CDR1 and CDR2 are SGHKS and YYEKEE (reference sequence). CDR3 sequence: CASSLEQHYSNQPQHF. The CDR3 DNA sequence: TGTGCCAGCAGCTTGGAACAGCATTATAGCAATCAGCCCCAGCATTTT.

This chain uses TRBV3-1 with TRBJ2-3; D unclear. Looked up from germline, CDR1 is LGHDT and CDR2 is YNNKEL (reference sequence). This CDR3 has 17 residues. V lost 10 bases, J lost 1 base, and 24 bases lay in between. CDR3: CATCQESWGRGTDTQYF. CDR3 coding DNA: TGTGCCACCTGCCAAGAATCCTGGGGTCGAGGCACAGATACGCAGTATTTT.

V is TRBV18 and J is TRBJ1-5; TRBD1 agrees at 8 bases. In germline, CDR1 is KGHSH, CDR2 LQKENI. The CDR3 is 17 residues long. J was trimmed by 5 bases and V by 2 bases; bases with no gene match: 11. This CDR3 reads CASSPNIRQGQDQPQHF. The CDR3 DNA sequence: TGTGCCAGCTCACCAAACATAAGACAGGGGCAGGATCAGCCCCAGCATTTT.

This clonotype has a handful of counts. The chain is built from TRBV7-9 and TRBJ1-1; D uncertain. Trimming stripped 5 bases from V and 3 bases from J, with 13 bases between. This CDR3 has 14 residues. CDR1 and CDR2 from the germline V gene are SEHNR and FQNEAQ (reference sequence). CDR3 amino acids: CASSPIKGDTEAFF. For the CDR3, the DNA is TGTGCCAGCAGCCCCATTAAGGGAGACACTGAAGCTTTCTTT.

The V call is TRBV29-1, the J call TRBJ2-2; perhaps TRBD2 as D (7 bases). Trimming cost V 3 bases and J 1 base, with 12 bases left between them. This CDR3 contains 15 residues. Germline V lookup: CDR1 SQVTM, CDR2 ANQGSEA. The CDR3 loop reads CSVEEGGQNTGELFF. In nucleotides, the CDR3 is TGCAGCGTTGAGGAGGGGGGGCAGAACACCGGGGAGCTGTTTTTT.

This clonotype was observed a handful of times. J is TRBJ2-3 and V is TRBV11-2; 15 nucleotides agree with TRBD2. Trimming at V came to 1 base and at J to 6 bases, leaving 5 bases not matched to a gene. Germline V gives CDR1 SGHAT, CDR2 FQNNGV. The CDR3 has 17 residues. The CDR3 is CASSLGTSGRAIDTQYF. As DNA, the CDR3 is TGTGCCAGCAGCTTAGGGACTAGCGGGAGGGCCATCGATACGCAGTATTTT. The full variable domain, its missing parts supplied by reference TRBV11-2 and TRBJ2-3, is EAGVAQSPRYKIIEKRQSVAFWCNPISGHATLYWYQQILGQGPKLLIQFQNNGVVDDSQLPKDRFSAERLKGVDSTLKIQPAKLEDSAVYLCASSLGTSGRAIDTQYFGPGTRLTVL.

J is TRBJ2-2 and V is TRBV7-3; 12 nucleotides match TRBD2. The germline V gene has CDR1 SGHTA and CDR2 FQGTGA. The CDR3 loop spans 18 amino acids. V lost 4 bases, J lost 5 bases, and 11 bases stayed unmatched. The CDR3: CASSSTPTSGRSTGELFF. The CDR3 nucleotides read TGTGCCAGCAGCTCGACCCCGACTAGCGGGAGATCTACCGGGGAGCTGTTTTTT.

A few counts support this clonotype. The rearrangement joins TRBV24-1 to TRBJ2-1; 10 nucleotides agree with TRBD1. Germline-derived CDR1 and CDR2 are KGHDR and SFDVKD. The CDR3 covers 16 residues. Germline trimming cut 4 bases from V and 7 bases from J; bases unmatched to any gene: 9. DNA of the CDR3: TGTGCCACCAGTGAATCCGGGACAGGGGTTTGGAATGAGCAGTTCTTC. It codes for CATSESGTGVWNEQFF.

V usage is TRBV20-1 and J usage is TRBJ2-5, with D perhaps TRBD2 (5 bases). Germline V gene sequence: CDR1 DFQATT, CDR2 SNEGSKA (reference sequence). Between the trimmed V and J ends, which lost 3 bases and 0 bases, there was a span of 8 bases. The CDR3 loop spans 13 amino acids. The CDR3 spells CSASMDYQETQYF. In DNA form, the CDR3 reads TGCAGTGCTAGCATGGACTACCAAGAGACCCAGTACTTC.

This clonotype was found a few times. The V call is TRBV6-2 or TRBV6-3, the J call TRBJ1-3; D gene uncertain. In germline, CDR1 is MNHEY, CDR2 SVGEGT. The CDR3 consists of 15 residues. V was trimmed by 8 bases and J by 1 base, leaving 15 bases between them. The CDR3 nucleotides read TGTGCCAGCGGCAGCGGGTTGTATTCTGGAAACACCATATATTTT. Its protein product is CASGSGLYSGNTIYF.